Detailed here is one TCR beta chain. Its cognate antigen is unknown. One junction end disagrees with the germline gene, perhaps due to a read error. This specimen belongs to a study of T-cell memory formation after mild COVID-19. Study details: TCR clusters mostly belonged to single donors. General study results and limits: The study detected some responding clones in pre-infection memory, suggesting cross-reactive memory joined. CD4+ bias marked clones expanding day 15 to 37, unlike balanced contracting clones.

cDNA libraries for TCR alpha and TCR beta, carrying sample barcodes and UMIs, came from 5'RACE with constant-segment primers. From the 5' RACE reads, TCRdb called clonotypes with MiXCR, one entry per CDR3 protein. This sample has fewer than 650,000 distinct CDR3 sequences, with around a sixth found just once. CDR3 length equals 11 residues. Germline V gene sequence: CDR1 SQVTM, CDR2 ANQGSEA. Sequenced sample: PBMCs or a T cell subset sorted from them (not recorded which). The source of this sequence is an adult woman who had mild COVID-19 (a few samples of this study predate the infection). Cell type and time point are not known. This sequence joins TRBV29-1 and TRBJ2-1; the match to TRBD2 covers 8 bases. The CDR3 region is CSVALAGKLIF. The CDR3, as DNA: TGCAGCGTTGCCTTAGCGGGGAAATTGATATTC.